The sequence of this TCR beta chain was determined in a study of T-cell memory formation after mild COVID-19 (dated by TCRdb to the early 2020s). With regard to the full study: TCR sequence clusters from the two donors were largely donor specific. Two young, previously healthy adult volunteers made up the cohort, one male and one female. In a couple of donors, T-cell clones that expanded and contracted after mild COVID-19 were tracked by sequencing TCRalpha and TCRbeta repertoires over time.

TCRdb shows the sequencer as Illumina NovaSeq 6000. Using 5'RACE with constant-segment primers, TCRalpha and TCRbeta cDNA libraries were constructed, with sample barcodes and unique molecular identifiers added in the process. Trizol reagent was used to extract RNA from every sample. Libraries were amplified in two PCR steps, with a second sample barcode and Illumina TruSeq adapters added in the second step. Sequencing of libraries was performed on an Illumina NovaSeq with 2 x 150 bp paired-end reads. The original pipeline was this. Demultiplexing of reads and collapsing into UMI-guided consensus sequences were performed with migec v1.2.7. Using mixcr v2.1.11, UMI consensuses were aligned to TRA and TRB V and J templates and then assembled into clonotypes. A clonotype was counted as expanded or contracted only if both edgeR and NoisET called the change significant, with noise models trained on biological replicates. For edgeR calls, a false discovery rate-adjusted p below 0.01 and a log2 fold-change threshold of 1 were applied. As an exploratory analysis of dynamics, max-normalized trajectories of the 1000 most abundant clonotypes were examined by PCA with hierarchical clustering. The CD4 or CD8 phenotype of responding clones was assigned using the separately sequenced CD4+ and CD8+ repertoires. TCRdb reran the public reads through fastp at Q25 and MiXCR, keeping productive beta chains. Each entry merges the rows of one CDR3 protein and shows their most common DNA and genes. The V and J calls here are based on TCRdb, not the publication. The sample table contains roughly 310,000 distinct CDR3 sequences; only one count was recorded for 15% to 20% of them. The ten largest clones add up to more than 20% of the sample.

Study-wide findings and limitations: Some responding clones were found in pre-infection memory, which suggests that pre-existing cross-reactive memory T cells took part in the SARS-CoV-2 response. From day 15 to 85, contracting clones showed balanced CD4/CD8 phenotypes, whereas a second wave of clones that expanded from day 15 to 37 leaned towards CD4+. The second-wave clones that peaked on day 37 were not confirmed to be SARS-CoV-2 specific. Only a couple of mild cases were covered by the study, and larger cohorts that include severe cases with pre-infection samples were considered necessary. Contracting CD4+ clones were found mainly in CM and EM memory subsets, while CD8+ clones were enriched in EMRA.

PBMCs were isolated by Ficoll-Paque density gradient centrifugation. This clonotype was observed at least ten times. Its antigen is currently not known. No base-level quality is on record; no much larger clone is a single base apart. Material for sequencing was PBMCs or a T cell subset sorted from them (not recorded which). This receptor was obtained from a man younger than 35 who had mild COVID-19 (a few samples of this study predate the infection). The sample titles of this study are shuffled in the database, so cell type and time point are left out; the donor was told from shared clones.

Here is the DNA: TGTGCCAGCAGCTCCCTTAGGGGGGACGAAAACACCGGGGAGCTGTTTTTT. Its coded protein is CASSSLRGDENTGELFF. The chain joins TRBV5-6 to TRBJ2-2; the D call is possibly TRBD1 or TRBD2, each sharing 6 bases. From cysteine to phenylalanine, the CDR3 is 17 amino acids long. Only CDR3 DNA is held: 51 bases, read in frame from base 1. V is pared back by 3 bases and J by 2 bases, with 17 bases lying between the germline termini. CDR1 and CDR2, per the germline V gene, are SGHDT and YYEEEE.